This T cell receptor beta chain was retrieved from a study of cytomegalovirus exposure and HLA in healthy donors (dated by TCRdb to the late 2010s). About the study as a whole: An earlier analysis of fewer than 750 of the donors reported around 280 Gb of sequence data and 117 million unique TCR beta sequences obtained from 180 million or so T cells. A later analysis re-analyzed previously published TCR beta repertoires from about 730 donors and added high-resolution HLA genotyping to study TCR occurrence patterns. Along with the roughly 610-subject first cohort, a separate validation cohort of 120 different subjects was used. The number of typed donors differed by locus: about 620-630 for A, B, C, DRB1 and DQB1; 500 to 550 for DQA1; 606 for DPA1; and some 450 for DPB1. HLA typing covered class I and class II loci at four-digit resolution. Because of strong linkage in the cohort, roughly five DR-DQ haplotypes were treated as single units for association and clustering. Among almost 400 genotyped donors of the cohort, an average of around 240,000 unique TCR beta nucleotide sequences were sequenced per donor, about a sixth of them non-productive. The study profiled the T cell repertoires of fewer than 850 subjects by immunosequencing and related them to cytomegalovirus serostatus. High-throughput TCR immunosequencing, statistical association of individual TCRs with disease status, and machine learning were combined to predict cytomegalovirus infection status. A later genetic analysis took genome-wide SNP genotypes for about 55% of the 666 donors and used that subset as a discovery cohort. Of the 350 to 450 genotyped donors, approximately 80% fell in the genetic ancestry cluster associated with self-reported Caucasian donors. Rather than using new phenotypic data, the later analysis identified candidate immune exposures from TCR beta sequences and from how often those sequences occurred across donors. An early release covering roughly 600 HLA-typed donors comprised 250 to 350 gigabases of sequencing data and 85 million or so unique TCR sequences. All discovery cohort repertoires had been generated on a single sequencing platform. The study aimed to test whether signatures of past pathogen exposure could be identified by cataloging public T cell receptors. Donor age, sex, ethnicity and CMV serostatus were compiled together with the repertoire data. To decide whether each TCR beta V gene segment behaved as functional or pseudogenic, an earlier analysis of 587 of the donors relied on high-throughput TCR beta sequencing. Overall study outcomes, separate from this receptor: A later analysis found that HLA-associated TCR beta chains were more clonally expanded and had lower generation probabilities than equally common non-associated chains. HLA typing was unavailable for some donors at each locus, so association tests used only the typed subset. At a false discovery rate of 0.05, a later analysis linked about 17,000 TCR beta sequences to specific HLA alleles. The cohort was sequenced for TCR beta chains only, and without alpha or paired-chain data the features that could be detected were limited. A few of the identified cytomegalovirus-associated TCR beta chains were confirmed in vitro to be specific for cytomegalovirus antigens. A group of highly shared sequence variants was considered likely to be a technical artifact of the sequencing pipeline. The earlier analysis of almost 600 of the donors excluded approximately 15 rarely observed V segments, including chromosome 9 orphons, because counts were too low. According to a later analysis, TCR association rates differed among HLA loci, with DRB1 alleles showing the most associated TCRs and HLA-C alleles showing the fewest. Linkage disequilibrium might explain the correlated functional status among segregating V segments, but an unknown experimental factor could not be excluded. Some IMGT-functional V segments, including TRBV6-2 and TRBV6-3, could not be distinguished by the 87-base-pair reads and were therefore excluded. In a later genetic analysis, a missense DCLRE1C variant was associated with V-gene and J-gene trimming of TCR beta chains, and the association was replicated in an independent cohort. Compared with the 666-donor mean, donors in an Asian-associated ancestry cluster had fewer N-insertions in productive TCRs, according to a later genetic analysis. The presence/absence analyses assumed that sequencing depth was roughly uniform across donors, and that assumption may not be true. In the study, some 180 TCR beta chains were listed as associated with cytomegalovirus. The classifier was reported to diagnose cytomegalovirus status with high specificity and sensitivity in both the original cohort and the validation cohort. It was suggested by the authors that the approach could potentially be generalized to other disease states and immunological phenotypes. In an earlier analysis of roughly 500 of the donors, most TCR beta V segments appeared in productive rearrangements about 87% or about 30% of the time, broadly matching IMGT annotations. A later analysis reported that several top co-occurrence clusters appeared linked to parvovirus B19, influenza, CMV and Epstein-Barr virus. When HLA alleles, especially DR and DQ, strongly co-occurred, TCR associations were difficult to assign to individual alleles. For the cohort, immune exposure information was limited to CMV serostatus. A later analysis found that most CMV-associated TCR beta chains appeared HLA-restricted, with HLA associations seemingly driven largely by CMV exposure. Most TCR sequences were observed very rarely across donors, whereas some public TCRs were present in many individuals. A further reported finding was that TCR beta sequences accurately predicted the HLA-A and HLA-B alleles for most subjects in the first cohort.

The protocol used for the library was the immunoSEQ multiplex PCR assay. For the multiplex PCR, a mixture combining 60 forward primers for TCR Vbeta segments and 13 reverse primers for TCR Jbeta segments was used. The CDR3 region of rearranged TCR beta genes was amplified from genomic DNA with a multiplex PCR assay. The Illumina HiSeq System was used to sequence the amplified TCR beta libraries as 87-base-pair reads. The authors processed their data as follows. In a later analysis, 80 million or so unique TCR beta chains were counted across the 650 to 750 repertoires, and approximately 11 million of these chains were shared by at least two donors. A nearest-neighbor algorithm error-corrected the raw reads and collapsed the reads into unique sequences, merging closely related sequences to remove PCR and sequencing errors. Alignment of CDR3 sequences to IMGT reference sequences was used to assign V, D and J gene segments. For a sequence to be retained, at least a six-nucleotide match to both a V gene segment and a J gene segment was required. Rearrangements were classified as productive when the CDR3 lacked stop codons and remained in frame with V and J, and all other rearrangements were classified as non-productive. CDR3 was defined according to IMGT convention as the region running from the second conserved V-encoded cysteine to the conserved J-encoded phenylalanine. Sequences without an unambiguous match to a single V gene segment were excluded from the earlier analysis of about 600 of the donors. In an earlier analysis of approximately 500 of the donors, a V segment was called functional when productive rearrangements were above 56.7%, and segregating when the standard deviation between donors exceeded 5%. A statistical classification framework was built to diagnose cytomegalovirus status from the catalog of TCR beta chain sequences. In a later analysis, TCR nucleotide sequences were compared against IMGT/GENE-DB human TR gene sequences so that V and J genes could be assigned. Using the TCRdist pipeline, a later analysis assigned CDR3 sequences along with most-parsimonious VDJ recombination scenarios. A later analysis defined each TCR beta chain by its CDR3 amino acid sequence plus V-gene family, and excluded reads lacking a unique V-gene family. In a later analysis, several hundred highly shared, low-generation-probability nucleotide sequences were removed to address suspected cross-contamination and a sequencing artifact. For each public chain, a later analysis derived a clonal expansion index from normalized ranks of inferred template counts within each repertoire. In a later analysis, generation probabilities were computed using a VDJ recombination model fitted to out-of-frame rearrangements, and the results were checked against IGoR. A later analysis scored TCR-TCR, TCR-HLA and TCR-CMV co-occurrence with hypergeometric tests, applying a repertoire-size bias correction to TCR pairs. False discovery rates were estimated in a later analysis by permuting HLA or CMV assignments 20 times. In a later analysis, co-occurring TCRs were grouped using DBSCAN, with TCRdist sequence similarity added in when clustering inside HLA-allele-positive subsets. Repertoires with fewer than 30,000 or more than 120,000 public chains were left out of co-occurrence clustering, as were five repertoires with anomalous nucleotide sharing. What TCRdb holds here is the immuneACCESS table cut down to in-frame rearrangements. Part of the clones is not present; checked against another copy, under half of the missing clones reflect an unresolved V gene, and the others are unexplained. V and J calls and clone size are as listed in that table; D and trimming were resolved from the DNA. The sample table shows some 180,000 clones, and roughly 80% are seen once. The ten largest make up about 3.4% of the sample.

The CDR3 sequence holds 15 residues, the cysteine and phenylalanine included. Only CDR3 DNA is held: 45 bases, read in frame from base 1. Taken from the germline V gene, the CDR1 and CDR2 loops are MDHEN and SYDVKM. At the junction V is shortened by 5 bases and J by 5 bases; bases outside the gene matches: 11. The cohort comprised 710 or so healthy bone marrow donors. At the time of sampling, all cohort members were nominally healthy, though unrecorded immune exposures were likely present. The donor was CMV seropositive and was included in the group of 250 to 350 seropositive cohort members. Each donor provided a peripheral blood sample, and peripheral blood mononuclear cells were used for TCR beta sequencing. Genomic DNA was extracted from the blood cell samples with the Qiagen DNeasy Blood Extraction Kit. About this clone: The clone's antigen remains unknown. Per-base qualities were not stored, and no clone one base away is much larger.

The material sequenced was PBMCs. The chain is made from TRBV28 and TRBJ1-1; 7 central nucleotides agree with TRBD1. The source of this sequence is a man aged 40-49 years in good health and CMV-seropositive. The DNA sequence is given as TGTGCCAGCAGTCTAAACTCCGGGACAGAAACTGAAGCTTTCTTT. Its amino acids are CASSLNSGTETEAFF.